This T cell receptor (beta chain) originates from a study of blood T cell repertoires in COVID-19. The overall study: Collection of acute and convalescent COVID-19 samples took place in the United States, Italy and Spain. Sample material is recorded as cDNA or gDNA derived from T cells, B-cell-depleted T cells, or PBMCs.

As originally analysed: Reference gene primer amplification in the assay estimated nucleated cell counts. TCRdb's table, derived via immunoSEQ multiplex PCR, lists solely in-frame clones and lacks some. Clone size and the V and J calls come from that table; the DNA yielded D and trimming. The sample records roughly 110,000 clones, about 79% being singletons. Germline V gene lookup returns CDR1 SGDLS and CDR2 YYNGEE. The CDR3 covers 20 residues. The V gene end was trimmed by 3 bases and the J gene end by 0 bases; junction bases not matched to a gene: 16. This receptor was identified in an elderly man with COVID-19, enrolled during active disease. The V and J genes are TRBV9 and TRBJ1-5; 9 bases agree with TRBD1. Sequenced sample: peripheral blood. The CDR3 nucleotides are TGTGCCAGCAGCGCCGGACGGACAGGGGCGAAGCGTTATAGCAATCAGCCCCAGCATTTT. Its translation: CASSAGRTGAKRYSNQPQHF.